This entry lists 20 T cell receptor beta chains sequenced from one sample in a study of T cells after yellow fever vaccination. MiXCR was run by TCRdb on the 5' RACE reads, yielding one entry per CDR3 protein. Of approximately 300,000 distinct CDR3 sequences listed, about 11% are singletons. The sequences come from CD4+ T cells sorted from PBMCs, collected 45 days after the yellow fever booster vaccination. The source is a man aged 18 to 30 who received the YFV17D yellow fever vaccine.

In this sample, this clonotype turned up a few times. The chain uses TRBV28 and TRBJ1-1; 7 bases align to TRBD1. The CDR3 sequence is 13 residues long. In germline, CDR1 is MDHEN, CDR2 SYDVKM. V dropped 4 bases and J dropped 11; count of bases not matched to a gene: 10. CDR3 bases: TGTGCCAGCAGTTCGCCCACAGGGGATGGGGCTTTCTTT. As protein: CASSSPTGDGAFF.

This clonotype turned up a few times. As DNA, the CDR3 is TGTGCCAGCAGCGGTAGCGGGGGGGGCTACAATGAGCAGTTCTTC. Translation: CASSGSGGGYNEQFF. The chain is built from TRBV7-2 and TRBJ2-1, with TRBD2 identical over 11 bases. This CDR3 region has 15 residues. The germline CDR1 and CDR2 sequences are SGHTA and FQGNSA. The V gene end was trimmed by 5 bases and the J gene end by 3 bases; junction bases not matched to a gene: 3.

This clonotype was counted a few times. This chain links TRBV4-1 with TRBJ2-3, with D tentatively TRBD1 (6 bases). CDR3 length: 18 residues. Per the germline V gene, CDR1 is MGHRA and CDR2 is YSYEKL. Trimming took 4 bases from V and 2 from J, leaving 22 bases between them. The CDR3, as DNA: TGCGCCAGCAGCCCCGTAGGAGTCGACAGGAGGTACACAGATACGCAGTATTTT. It codes for CASSPVGVDRRYTDTQYF.

This clonotype was observed a few times. The chain employs TRBV2 and TRBJ1-6, with D tentatively TRBD1 (5 bases). V shed 8 bases and J shed 4 bases, with 12 bases lying between them. The V gene's germline CDR1 is SNHLY and CDR2 FYNNEI. The CDR3 contains 14 residues. CDR3 region: CASGTQDYNSPLHF. CDR3 nucleotide sequence: TGTGCCAGCGGGACCCAGGATTATAATTCACCCCTCCACTTT.

In its sample, this clonotype was seen a few times. The chain couples TRBV7-2 to TRBJ2-7; 8 bases match TRBD1. The V and J ends lost 3 bases and 13 bases, in that order; junction bases with no gene match: 8. CDR3 length equals 12 residues. Per germline, CDR1 SGHTA and CDR2 FQGNSA. The CDR3 DNA follows: TGTGCCAGCAGCTTGGGACAGGCATTTTCATACTTC. Translating gives CASSLGQAFSYF. The whole variable domain, filled in from reference TRBV7-2 and TRBJ2-7, reads GAGVSQSPSNKVTEKGKDVELRCDPISGHTALYWYRQSLGQGLEFLIYFQGNSAPDKSGLPSDRFSAERTGGSVSTLTIQRTQQEDSAVYLCASSLGQAFSYFGPGTRLTVT.

This clonotype was recorded once. The chain is built from TRBV5-4 and TRBJ1-6; the D gene is possibly TRBD1 (5 bases). V lost 3 bases and J 12 bases, leaving 16 bases between the germline ends. Germline CDR1 is SGHNT and CDR2 is YYREEE (reference sequence). The CDR3 consists of 14 residues. The CDR3 reads CASSSRDSAGPLHF. The CDR3 DNA sequence: TGTGCCAGCAGCTCCCGGGACTCCGCTGGACCCCTCCACTTT. The complete variable domain, with remaining parts taken from reference TRBV5-4 and TRBJ1-6, reads ETGVTQSPTHLIKTRGQQVTLRCSSQSGHNTVSWYQQALGQGPQFIFQYYREEENGRGNFPPRFSGLQFPNYSSELNVNALELDDSALYLCASSSRDSAGPLHFGNGTRLTVT.

The genes are TRBV4-3 and TRBJ2-1; 7 nucleotides align to TRBD1. This CDR3 has 17 residues. Trimming at V came to 4 bases and at J to 2 bases, leaving 11 bases not matched to a gene. In germline, CDR1 is LGHNA, CDR2 YSLEER. The CDR3 DNA reads as TGCGCCAGCAGCCCCTTTTTGGGGGACAGAGCCTACAATGAGCAGTTCTTC. It codes for CASSPFLGDRAYNEQFF.

The chain employs TRBV5-4 and TRBJ2-3; TRBD1 aligns across 8 bases. Looked up from germline, CDR1 is SGHNT and CDR2 is YYREEE (reference sequence). CDR3 length: 14 amino acids. The V segment lost 4 bases and the J segment 5 bases; nucleotides outside the gene matches: 6. This CDR3 is CASSPFTGGDTQYF. The CDR3 DNA sequence: TGTGCCAGCAGCCCGTTTACAGGGGGAGATACGCAGTATTTT. The variable domain in full, completed from reference TRBV5-4 and TRBJ2-3, reads ETGVTQSPTHLIKTRGQQVTLRCSSQSGHNTVSWYQQALGQGPQFIFQYYREEENGRGNFPPRFSGLQFPNYSSELNVNALELDDSALYLCASSPFTGGDTQYFGPGTRLTVL.

This chain joins TRBV12-3 or TRBV12-4 and TRBJ1-5; D not certain. V was shortened by 5 bases and J by 0 bases, with 14 bases between the two germline ends. The CDR3 contains 16 residues. The CDR3 DNA reads as TGTGCCAGCAGTCTATCTTTAGGAAGTAGCAATCAGCCCCAGCATTTT. Protein: CASSLSLGSSNQPQHF.

This clonotype was seen at least ten times. The rearrangement links TRBV19 to TRBJ2-2; TRBD1 is a possible D gene (6 bases). Between the trimmed V and J ends, which lost 1 base and 15 bases, there was a span of 15 bases. The germline gives CDR1 LNHDA, CDR2 SQIVND (reference sequence). CDR3 length: 13 amino acids. The CDR3 sequence: CASSIGTVPKVFF. The CDR3, as DNA: TGTGCCAGTAGTATAGGGACAGTCCCGAAGGTGTTTTTT.

The chain recombines TRBV11-2 with TRBJ2-3; 7 nucleotides agree with TRBD2. Trimming removed 4 bases from V and 2 bases from J; junction bases left unmatched: 12. Germline V gene sequence: CDR1 SGHAT, CDR2 FQNNGV. This CDR3 spans 17 amino acids. The CDR3 loop reads CASSSRPRGGVTDTQYF. The CDR3 bases are TGTGCCAGCAGCTCGCGCCCTAGGGGAGGGGTCACAGATACGCAGTATTTT.

This clonotype came up many times. The rearrangement uses TRBV5-4 and TRBJ2-1; D is possibly TRBD1 (5 bases). V lost 3 bases, J lost 7 bases, and 8 bases lay in between. The CDR3 extends over 12 amino acids. Looked up from germline, CDR1 is SGHNT and CDR2 is YYREEE (reference sequence). CDR3 bases: TGTGCCAGCAGCTACGACAGAAATGAGCAGTTCTTC. Its protein is CASSYDRNEQFF.

This clonotype was counted between two and nine times. The rearrangement uses TRBV6-5 and TRBJ2-7, with TRBD1 identical over 9 bases. The CDR3 contains 14 residues. The V gene's germline CDR1 is MNHEY and CDR2 SVGAGI. Unmatched junction bases numbered 9, after V lost 6 bases and J lost 6 bases. This CDR3 is CASRRTGAIFEQYV. The CDR3 DNA reads TGTGCCAGCAGAAGGACAGGGGCGATTTTCGAGCAGTACGTC.

The sample holds many counts of this clonotype. This sequence joins TRBV6-2 or TRBV6-3 and TRBJ1-1; possible D gene TRBD1, 5 bases. The V gene's germline CDR1 is MNHEY and CDR2 SVGEGT. V was trimmed by 8 bases and J by 3 bases, leaving 22 bases between them. The CDR3 runs 16 residues. The chain's CDR3 is CASPRGTGHADTEAFF. In DNA form, the CDR3 reads TGTGCCAGCCCCCGGGGGACGGGTCATGCGGACACTGAAGCTTTCTTT.

A single count supports this clonotype. The chain carries TRBV5-6 and TRBJ1-1, with D uncertain. Trimming removed 4 bases at V and 2 bases at J, with 15 bases between. CDR3 length: 15 residues. The V gene's germline CDR1 is SGHDT and CDR2 YYEEEE. CDR3 residues: CASSLTSQVNTEAFF. CDR3 in DNA: TGTGCCAGCAGCCTTACCAGCCAGGTAAACACTGAAGCTTTCTTT.

This chain connects TRBV20-1 to TRBJ2-5, with 7 bases lining up with TRBD1. V dropped 0 bases and J dropped 2; count of bases not matched to a gene: 6. CDR3 length equals 15 residues. Germline CDR1 and CDR2: DFQATT and SNEGSKA (reference sequence). In DNA form, the CDR3 reads TGCAGTGCTAGAGATCATAAGGGGGCTCAAGAGACCCAGTACTTC. The encoded protein is CSARDHKGAQETQYF.

This chain connects TRBV12-3 or TRBV12-4 to TRBJ1-4; D gene ambiguous. CDR3 length equals 17 residues. Deletions cut 3 bases from V and 6 bases from J, with 20 bases between. CDR3 nucleotides: TGTGCCAGCAGTTTCGGGGTGGAGAGGGCGAGGCATGAAAAACTGTTTTTT. This translates into CASSFGVERARHEKLFF.

This clonotype showed up many times. The V gene is TRBV20-1, the J gene TRBJ2-5; TRBD1 aligns across 7 bases. V shed 3 bases and J 5 bases; nucleotides not matched to a gene: 9. The CDR3 covers 14 residues. Germline loops: CDR1 DFQATT, CDR2 SNEGSKA (reference sequence). The CDR3 nucleotides are TGCAGTGCTAGGCTCGGTGACAGGGTCGAGACCCAGTACTTC. Translated: CSARLGDRVETQYF.

The rearrangement uses TRBV30 and TRBJ2-7; TRBD1 might be the D (5 bases). The CDR3 is made up of 13 amino acids. The V end was cut by 0 bases, the J end by 6 bases, with 12 bases between. The V gene's germline CDR1 is GTSNPN and CDR2 SVGIG (reference sequence). This chain's CDR3 is CAWSVYQGREQYF. The CDR3, as DNA: TGTGCCTGGAGTGTATACCAGGGTCGCGAGCAGTACTTC.

The chain joins TRBV12-3 or TRBV12-4 to TRBJ2-1, with a weak D call TRBD2 (6 bases). Trimming took 7 bases from V and 7 from J, leaving 17 bases between them. The CDR3 has 14 residues. The CDR3 bases are TGTGCCAGCACCCTAGGGTCAGGGAGGAATGAGCAGTTCTTC. Residues: CASTLGSGRNEQFF.